These 4 T cell receptor beta chains share one sample of origin, sequenced in a study of T cells after posttransplantation cyclophosphamide. A marrow graft followed busulfan-fludarabine conditioning, with cyclophosphamide on days +3 and +4. Generated by immunoSEQ multiplex PCR, the TCRdb table keeps only in-frame clones and is missing some. The sample yields about 11,000 clones, about 89% seen once. The input for sequencing was CD4+ T cells sorted from PBMCs, taken after allogeneic stem cell transplant with posttransplant cyclophosphamide. Source of these receptors: a male patient in his thirties who received an allogeneic stem cell transplant from a related donor, was CMV-positive, and had acute GVHD only. Some of the T cells might come from the graft donor.

The rearrangement joins TRBV9 to TRBJ1-4; D is uncertain. There are 15 residues in the CDR3. The V end lost 3 bases, the J end lost 3 bases, and 12 bases lay between the germline ends. Germline CDR1 reads SGDLS; CDR2 reads YYNGEE. The CDR3 DNA follows: TGTGCCAGCAGCGGTGGATCCGGGGCTAATGAAAAACTGTTTTTT. Translating it yields CASSGGSGANEKLFF.

The chain is built from TRBV6-6 and TRBJ2-2, with TRBD2 matching 13 bases. CDR1 and CDR2 from the germline V gene are MNHNY and SVGAGI (reference sequence). The CDR3 sequence is 15 residues long. J was trimmed by 4 bases and V by 10 bases; bases with no gene match: 6. CDR3 in amino acids: CATMGTSGVTGELFF. The DNA for the CDR3 is TGTGCCACCATGGGGACTAGCGGGGTCACCGGGGAGCTGTTTTTT.

V and J are TRBV9 and TRBJ1-5, with D possibly matching TRBD1 (5 bases). Germline lookup yields CDR1 SGDLS and CDR2 YYNGEE. Trimming removed 3 bases from V and 7 bases from J, with 14 bases in between. CDR3 length equals 14 residues. The CDR3 coding sequence is TGTGCCAGCAGCGACACCCCGGAGGGGCAGCCCCAGCATTTT. It encodes CASSDTPEGQPQHF.

The V gene is TRBV9, the J gene TRBJ2-2, with D possibly being TRBD2 (5 bases). The CDR3 extends over 14 amino acids. Trimming shortened V by 4 bases and J by 7 bases, and 14 bases separated the two germline ends. Germline-derived CDR1 and CDR2 are SGDLS and YYNGEE. Written as DNA, the CDR3 is TGTGCCAGCAGCAAAGGAGGCTGGGACGGGGAGCTGTTTTTT. It yields the protein CASSKGGWDGELFF.